The 29 T cell receptor beta chains listed next were all sequenced from one sample in a study of blood T cell repertoires in COVID-19. The repertoire was sequenced with immunoSEQ multiplex PCR; TCRdb's copy has only in-frame clones and lacks some. The sample includes about 130,000 clones, approximately 90% of them seen just once. The sample consisted of peripheral blood. All receptors come from a man aged 60 to 75 with COVID-19, enrolled during active disease.

The DNA for the CDR3 is TGTGCCAGCAGTTCGGGACTCCGAGACAATGAGCAGTTCTTC. The encoded protein is CASSSGLRDNEQFF. The V call is TRBV5-6, the J call TRBJ2-1; weak D call: TRBD2 (6 bases). Trimming took off 5 bases at V and 5 bases at J, with 14 bases between the two ends. Germline V lookup: CDR1 SGHDT, CDR2 YYEEEE. This CDR3 has 14 residues. The complete variable domain, with remaining parts taken from reference TRBV5-6 and TRBJ2-1, reads DAGVTQSPTHLIKTRGQQVTLRCSPKSGHDTVSWYQQALGQGPQFIFQYYEEEERQRGNFPDRFSGHQFPNYSSELNVNALLLGDSALYLCASSSGLRDNEQFFGPGTRLTVL.

The chain joins TRBV6-5 to TRBJ1-6; D remains unclear. The CDR3 spans 16 residues. CDR1 is MNHEY, CDR2 SVGAGI, per germline. V was cut by 0 bases and J by 6 bases, with 12 bases left in between. The CDR3 sequence: CASSYSPGLGNSPLHF. DNA for the CDR3: TGTGCCAGCAGTTACTCGCCAGGCCTGGGTAATTCACCCCTCCACTTT.

The chain employs TRBV2 and TRBJ2-2; 11 positions match TRBD2. The CDR3 loop spans 16 amino acids. Trimming cost V 2 bases and J 5 bases; bases outside gene matches: 4. The germline gives CDR1 SNHLY, CDR2 FYNNEI. CDR3 in amino acids: CASSETSGGSTGELFF. CDR3 nucleotide sequence: TGTGCCAGCAGTGAAACTAGCGGGGGATCAACCGGGGAGCTGTTTTTT.

The chain employs TRBV7-2 and TRBJ2-1, with TRBD2 identical over 11 bases. The germline V gene encodes CDR1 SGHTA and CDR2 FQGNSA. This CDR3 is 15 amino acids long. V gave up 5 bases and J gave up 7 bases; unmatched junction bases: 7. CDR3 region: CASSVSGGAQNEQFF. CDR3 coding DNA: TGTGCCAGCAGCGTTAGCGGGGGGGCTCAGAATGAGCAGTTCTTC.

This sequence joins TRBV5-4 and TRBJ1-1; D may be TRBD1 (6 bases). The CDR3 runs to 13 residues. The V gene lost 3 bases and the J gene lost 2 bases, with 8 bases spanning the gap. From germline, CDR1 is SGHNT and CDR2 YYREEE (reference sequence). The CDR3 DNA sequence: TGTGCCAGCAGCTCACAGGGAAACACTGAAGCTTTCTTT. Translation: CASSSQGNTEAFF.

V and J are TRBV5-1 and TRBJ1-4, with D unclear. Germline V gene lookup returns CDR1 SGHRS and CDR2 YFSETQ. The V and J ends lost 3 bases and 2 bases respectively, with 14 bases between them. The CDR3 extends over 16 amino acids. The CDR3: CASSSIGGYTNEKLFF. CDR3 bases: TGCGCCAGCAGCTCCATAGGCGGGTATACTAATGAAAAACTGTTTTTT.

This chain uses TRBV6-2 or TRBV6-3 with TRBJ2-1, with 9 bases matching TRBD1. This CDR3 comprises 14 residues. Looked up from germline, CDR1 is MNHEY and CDR2 is SVGEGT. V lost 2 bases and J lost 7; bases outside the gene matches: 3. CDR3 amino acids: CASSYGTGSNEQFF. DNA for the CDR3: TGTGCCAGCAGTTACGGGACAGGGTCTAATGAGCAGTTCTTC.

The chain combines TRBV7-8 with TRBJ1-1; D is uncertain. V was pared by 4 bases and J by 3 bases, with 3 bases between. This CDR3 has 11 residues. Germline V gene data show CDR1 as SGHVS and CDR2 as FQNEAQ. CDR3 loop: CASSSDTEAFF. The CDR3 DNA is TGTGCCAGCAGCTCCGACACTGAAGCTTTCTTT.

V and J are TRBV18 and TRBJ2-7, with 8 positions matching TRBD1. This CDR3 has 14 amino acids. Germline loops: CDR1 KGHSH, CDR2 LQKENI. The V segment lost 3 bases and the J segment 5 bases; nucleotides outside the gene matches: 6. The CDR3 bases are TGTGCCAGCTCACCTAGGACAGGGTTCGACGAGCAGTACTTC. This sequence encodes CASSPRTGFDEQYF.

The rearrangement uses TRBV6-1 and TRBJ2-2, with 7 bases lining up with TRBD2. This CDR3 comprises 15 residues. Germline lookup yields CDR1 MNHNS and CDR2 SASEGT. V shed 5 bases and J 4 bases; nucleotides not matched to a gene: 7. CDR3 residues: CASSWGGAGTGELFF. CDR3 sequence (DNA): TGTGCCAGCAGTTGGGGAGGGGCAGGCACCGGGGAGCTGTTTTTT.

This clone showed up just once. The chain joins TRBV21-1 to TRBJ2-1; the table calls TRBD2, which could not be checked here. TRBV21-1 is assigned pseudogene status. CDR3 length equals 16 residues. In nucleotides, the CDR3 is TGTGCCAGCAGCAAAGTTTGGCGGGGGGGCCAGACTGAGCAGTTCTTC. The encoded protein is CASSKVWRGGQTEQFF.

A few counts support this clone. The V call is TRBV7-9, the J call TRBJ1-1; D uncertain. Germline lookup yields CDR1 SEHNR and CDR2 FQNEAQ (reference sequence). The CDR3 has 13 residues. V lost 7 bases to trimming and J lost 3 bases, with 12 bases between them. The DNA of the CDR3 is TGTGCCAGCACCCCCCCAGCGGACACTGAAGCTTTCTTT. It yields the protein CASTPPADTEAFF.

V and J are TRBV7-2 and TRBJ2-5, with TRBD2 as a possible D gene (5 bases). Germline CDR1 and CDR2: SGHTA and FQGNSA. The CDR3 sequence is 13 residues long. V was shortened by 5 bases and J by 3 bases, with 10 bases between the two germline ends. The DNA of the CDR3 is TGTGCCAGCAGCAAAACTAGAGAAGAGACCCAGTACTTC. This codes for CASSKTREETQYF. The full variable domain, rest sourced from reference TRBV7-2 and TRBJ2-5, is GAGVSQSPSNKVTEKGKDVELRCDPISGHTALYWYRQSLGQGLEFLIYFQGNSAPDKSGLPSDRFSAERTGGSVSTLTIQRTQQEDSAVYLCASSKTREETQYFGPGTRLLVL.

V is TRBV7-9 and J is TRBJ1-2; 7 positions match TRBD1. This CDR3 spans 14 amino acids. J lost 2 bases, V lost 5 bases, and 5 bases had no gene match. Germline CDR1 reads SEHNR; CDR2 reads FQNEAQ (reference sequence). The CDR3 nucleotides read TGTGCCAGCAGCCGGGACAGACAAAACTATGGCTACACCTTC. It translates to CASSRDRQNYGYTF.

J is TRBJ1-1 and V is TRBV11-3, with 11 nucleotides matching TRBD1. Unmatched junction bases numbered 6, after V lost 5 bases and J lost 1 base. The CDR3 spans 16 residues. The V gene's germline CDR1 is SGHNT and CDR2 YENEEA. CDR3 in DNA: TGTGCCAGCAGCCTTGGGACAGGGGGAAGGAACACTGAAGCTTTCTTT. It encodes CASSLGTGGRNTEAFF. Filled out from reference TRBV11-3 and TRBJ1-1, the complete variable domain reads EAGVVQSPRYKIIEKKQPVAFWCNPISGHNTLYWYLQNLGQGPELLIRYENEEAVDDSQLPKDRFSAERLKGVDSTLKIQPAELGDSAVYLCASSLGTGGRNTEAFFGQGTRLTVV.

The DNA of the CDR3 is TGTGCCAGCAGCTTAAAAGGGGGCAAGGCTGAAGCTTTCTTT. Protein product: CASSLKGGKAEAFF. This chain links TRBV11-2 with TRBJ1-1, with TRBD1 identical over 7 bases. There are 14 residues in the CDR3. CDR1 and CDR2 (germline): SGHAT, FQNNGV. The trim removed 2 bases at V and 6 bases at J, leaving 6 bases unmatched.

This sequence joins TRBV9 and TRBJ1-2; TRBD1 matches 9 bases. The CDR3 is made up of 15 amino acids. Germline assignment: CDR1 SGDLS and CDR2 YYNGEE. Trimming cost V 2 bases and J 6 bases; bases outside gene matches: 8. The CDR3 sequence: CASSVGQGLADGYTF. CDR3 nucleotides: TGTGCCAGCAGCGTTGGACAGGGGCTAGCGGATGGCTACACCTTC.

There are a few counts of this clone. The J gene is TRBJ1-2, the V gene TRBV3-1 (or the pseudogene TRBV3-2); possibly TRBD1 for D (6 bases). V lost 1 base to trimming and J lost 2 bases, with 8 bases between them. This CDR3 spans 14 amino acids. Germline V CDR1 and CDR2: LGHDT, YNNKEL (reference sequence). In DNA form, the CDR3 reads TGTGCCAGCAGCCAAGGGGGGGGCAACTATGGCTACACCTTC. This translates into CASSQGGGNYGYTF.

V gene TRBV24-1 combines with J gene TRBJ2-5; the match to TRBD1 covers 7 bases. V was clipped by 4 bases and J by 6 bases; unmatched bases: 7. The germline V gene has CDR1 KGHDR and CDR2 SFDVKD. This CDR3 region has 14 residues. CDR3 DNA: TGTGCCACCAGTGAAGCCGGGACAGCCAAGACCCAGTACTTC. The encoded protein is CATSEAGTAKTQYF.

J is TRBJ2-1 and V is TRBV15; 9 bases agree with TRBD1. The CDR3 spans 13 residues. Germline CDR1 LNHNV, CDR2 YYDKDF (reference sequence). V dropped 5 bases and J dropped 9; count of bases not matched to a gene: 5. Here the CDR3 DNA reads TGTGCCACCAGCTGGACAGGGGATCGTGAGCAGTTCTTC. It specifies CATSWTGDREQFF.

V is TRBV5-1 and J is TRBJ2-5; 8 positions match TRBD1. Per the germline V gene, CDR1 is SGHRS and CDR2 is YFSETQ. V was pared by 1 base and J by 4 bases, with 6 bases of the junction left unmatched. This CDR3 contains 15 residues. The CDR3 protein is CASSLSAGGVETQYF. The CDR3 DNA is TGCGCCAGCAGCTTGAGTGCAGGGGGCGTAGAGACCCAGTACTTC.

This rearrangement joins TRBV9 to TRBJ2-1, with TRBD1 as a possible D gene (7 bases). Germline V gives CDR1 SGDLS, CDR2 YYNGEE. The CDR3 extends over 17 amino acids. Trimming shortened V by 0 bases and J by 5 bases, and 18 bases separated the two germline ends. The CDR3 nucleotides read TGTGCCAGCAGCGTAGCAGGGGGGAGCGGTGCCAACAATGAGCAGTTCTTC. Encoded protein: CASSVAGGSGANNEQFF.

V is TRBV5-8 and J is TRBJ1-6; D gene unclear. CDR1 SGHTS and CDR2 YDEGEE come from the germline V gene. The V end was cut by 5 bases, the J end by 10 bases, with 10 bases between. The CDR3 consists of 12 residues. The CDR3: CASSLRGSPLHF. The CDR3 region has the DNA TGTGCCAGCAGTTTGAGAGGGTCACCCCTCCACTTT.

This chain joins TRBV19 and TRBJ1-2, with D hard to call. The V gene's germline CDR1 is LNHDA and CDR2 SQIVND (reference sequence). The CDR3 contains 15 residues. V gave up 5 bases and J gave up 0 bases, with 13 bases separating them. CDR3 sequence (DNA): TGTGCCAGTAGTGCGCAAGAACCTACTAACTATGGCTACACCTTC. It encodes CASSAQEPTNYGYTF.

This chain uses TRBV5-1 with TRBJ1-2; 9 bases agree with TRBD1. Looked up from germline, CDR1 is SGHRS and CDR2 is YFSETQ. CDR3 length: 14 residues. V lost 4 bases and J lost 6; bases outside the gene matches: 7. CDR3 amino acids: CASSTSGTGNGYTF. The CDR3 DNA reads TGCGCCAGCAGCACCTCCGGGACAGGGAATGGCTACACCTTC.

This rearrangement joins TRBV9 to TRBJ2-2, with 9 bases identical to TRBD2. The CDR3 runs to 16 residues. Germline V CDR1 and CDR2: SGDLS, YYNGEE. V shed 3 bases and J 6 bases; nucleotides not matched to a gene: 9. Here the CDR3 DNA reads TGTGCCAGCAGCGGTCCTGGGAGCGGGGGGCCCGGGGAGCTGTTTTTT. Its translation: CASSGPGSGGPGELFF. Complete variable domain (other parts from reference TRBV9 and TRBJ2-2): DSGVTQTPKHLITATGQRVTLRCSPRSGDLSVYWYQQSLDQGLQFLIQYYNGEERAKGNILERFSAQQFPDLHSELNLSSLELGDSALYFCASSGPGSGGPGELFFGEGSRLTVL.

V gene TRBV7-2 combines with J gene TRBJ1-2; TRBD1 matches at 9 bases. Germline-derived CDR1 and CDR2 are SGHTA and FQGNSA. V lost 4 bases to trimming and J lost 9 bases; unmatched junction nucleotides: 3. This CDR3 region has 12 residues. CDR3 DNA sequence: TGTGCCAGCAGCTGGGACAGGGTTAGCTACACCTTC. Translation gives CASSWDRVSYTF.

The chain links TRBV2 to TRBJ2-2; TRBD2 aligns across 13 bases. After removal of 7 bases from V and 5 bases from J, the junction contained 7 bases not matched to a gene. Germline-derived CDR1 and CDR2 are SNHLY and FYNNEI. The CDR3 is 16 amino acids. This chain's CDR3 is CASKELAGGWTGELFF. CDR3 nucleotide sequence: TGTGCCAGCAAAGAACTAGCGGGGGGGTGGACCGGGGAGCTGTTTTTT.

The chain recombines TRBV5-4 with TRBJ2-7, with TRBD1 matching 9 bases. The germline V gene has CDR1 SGHNT and CDR2 YYREEE (reference sequence). Trimming cost V 7 bases and J 5 bases; bases outside gene matches: 10. This CDR3 is built from 14 residues. CDR3 nucleotides: TGTGCCAGCCCCCAGACAGGGGGTAATGACGAGCAGTACTTC. Protein sequence: CASPQTGGNDEQYF. The complete variable domain, with remaining parts taken from reference TRBV5-4 and TRBJ2-7, reads ETGVTQSPTHLIKTRGQQVTLRCSSQSGHNTVSWYQQALGQGPQFIFQYYREEENGRGNFPPRFSGLQFPNYSSELNVNALELDDSALYLCASPQTGGNDEQYFGPGTRLTVT.